Below are 6 T cell receptor beta chains sequenced from a single sample in a study of graft-versus-host responses after intestinal transplantation. Assay used: immunoSEQ multiplex PCR; TCRdb lists only in-frame clones, some missing. The sample carries more than 95,000 clones, over 75% recorded once. For these receptors, no antigen is known. The sequencing used unstimulated CD4+ T cells sorted from spleen or lymph node cells, collected before intestinal transplant. The receptors originated from a human donor who received an intestinal transplant.

The chain couples TRBV5-4 to TRBJ1-2; TRBD1 aligns across 9 bases. Trimming cost V 0 bases and J 6 bases; bases outside gene matches: 9. The CDR3 sequence is 16 residues long. From germline, CDR1 is SGHNT and CDR2 YYREEE (reference sequence). The CDR3 sequence is CASSLALRGQGNGYTF. DNA for the CDR3: TGTGCCAGCAGCTTGGCCCTGAGGGGACAGGGAAATGGCTACACCTTC.

The chain combines TRBV7-9 with TRBJ1-6; D possibly corresponds to TRBD1 (6 bases). Germline CDR1 is SEHNR and CDR2 is FQNEAQ (reference sequence). The CDR3 totals 13 residues. The ends were cut back, 6 bases at V and 6 bases at J, with 9 bases in the middle. In nucleotides, the CDR3 is TGTGCCAGCAGTGAGGGGGTTAATTCACCCCTCCACTTT. Translated: CASSEGVNSPLHF.

The chain links TRBV5-5 to TRBJ2-5; D may be TRBD1 (6 bases). V was clipped by 2 bases and J by 2 bases, with 10 bases between them. The CDR3 spans 14 residues. The V gene's germline CDR1 is SGHKS and CDR2 YYEKEE (reference sequence). CDR3 coding DNA: TGTGCCAGCAGCTTTAGAGGGGGACAAGAGACCCAGTACTTC. Protein: CASSFRGGQETQYF.

The rearrangement links TRBV5-6 to TRBJ1-1; unclear D gene. Germline CDR1 is SGHDT and CDR2 is YYEEEE. The CDR3 has 13 residues. V lost 4 bases, J lost 7 bases, and 14 bases lay in between. CDR3 region: CASSDPRAYEAFF. For the CDR3, the DNA is TGTGCCAGCAGCGACCCCAGAGCATATGAAGCTTTCTTT.

This chain links TRBV6-6 with TRBJ2-7; the D is unclear. V lost 9 bases, J lost 3 bases, and 18 bases lay in between. The CDR3 totals 14 residues. Germline lookup yields CDR1 MNHNY and CDR2 SVGAGI (reference sequence). The CDR3 here is CASSPLDFFYEQYF. The CDR3 region has the DNA TGTGCCAGTTCACCCCTCGATTTCTTCTACGAGCAGTACTTC.

The V and J genes are TRBV5-1 and TRBJ2-7, with unresolved D. The CDR3 is made up of 14 amino acids. The germline V gene encodes CDR1 SGHRS and CDR2 YFSETQ. Trimming stripped 0 bases from V and 1 base from J, with 8 bases between. The CDR3 DNA is TGCGCCAGCAGCTTGGTCCCAGCTTCCTACGAGCAGTACTTC. Protein: CASSLVPASYEQYF.